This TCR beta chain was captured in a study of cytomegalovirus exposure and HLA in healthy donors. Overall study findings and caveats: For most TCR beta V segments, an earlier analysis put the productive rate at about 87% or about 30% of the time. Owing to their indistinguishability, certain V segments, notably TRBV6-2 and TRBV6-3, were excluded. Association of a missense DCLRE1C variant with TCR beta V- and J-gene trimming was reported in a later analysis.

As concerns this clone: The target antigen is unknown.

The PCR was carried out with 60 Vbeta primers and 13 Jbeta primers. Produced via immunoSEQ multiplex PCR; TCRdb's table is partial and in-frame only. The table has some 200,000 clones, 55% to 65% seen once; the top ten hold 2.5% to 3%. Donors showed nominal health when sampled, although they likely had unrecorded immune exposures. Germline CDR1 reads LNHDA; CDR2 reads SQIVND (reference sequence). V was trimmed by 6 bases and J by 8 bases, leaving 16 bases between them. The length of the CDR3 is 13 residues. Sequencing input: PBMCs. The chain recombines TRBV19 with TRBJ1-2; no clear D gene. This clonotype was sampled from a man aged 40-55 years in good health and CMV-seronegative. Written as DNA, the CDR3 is TGTGCCAGTAGCCCTGGGCCTTTCTGGGGCTACACCTTC. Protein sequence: CASSPGPFWGYTF. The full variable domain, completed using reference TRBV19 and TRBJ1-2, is DGGITQSPKYLFRKEGQNVTLSCEQNLNHDAMYWYRQDPGQGLRLIYYSQIVNDFQKGDIAEGYSVSREKKESFPLTVTSAQKNPTAFYLCASSPGPFWGYTFGSGTRLTVV.